This T cell receptor beta chain derives from a study of blood T cell repertoires in COVID-19 (TCRdb year 2020). With respect to the entire study: Collaborator samples came from the United States, Italy and Spain and covered acute and convalescent phases of COVID-19. The material from the prospective study consisted of cDNA or gDNA derived from T cells, B-cell-depleted T cells, or PBMCs. The dataset comprised deeply sampled blood TCRbeta repertoires from subjects exposed to, actively infected with, or recovered from COVID-19. The repertoires were released in a freely available public database meant as a resource for research on the immune response to SARS-CoV-2. The samples were drawn from two sources: the first 160 participants of the ongoing ImmuneRACE study, and 1,000 to 1,500 subjects contributed by 6 global collaborators. Nearly every sample came with metadata listing a de-identified subject ID, COVID-19 status, age in years and sex. Where available, HLA class I and class II types were taken from metadata supplied by the sample provider and were not determined by assay-based typing.

TCRbeta CDR3 regions were amplified from genomic DNA by means of the immunoSEQ Assay, a bias-controlled multiplex PCR. The study's processing was this. The number of nucleated cells in each sample was estimated from the amplification of reference gene primers within the assay. Sequence reads were collapsed and filtered to measure the absolute abundance of every unique TCRbeta CDR3 rearrangement. For each sample, productive Simpson clonality was calculated as the square root of Simpson's diversity index over productive rearrangements. What TCRdb holds here is the immuneACCESS table cut down to in-frame rearrangements. Part of the clones is not present; checked against another copy, under half of the missing clones reflect an unresolved V gene, and the others are unexplained. The DNA was the basis for D and trimming; V, J and clone size are from that table. In this sample the table shows fewer than 250,000 clones, 83% of which occur a single time. Roughly 7% of the sample rests with the top ten.

General conclusions and limits of the study: Clinical and demographic metadata were provided uncurated, with the amount varying by source and participant.

V ends up 7 bases short and J 6 bases short, with an unmatched junction base count of 2. The germline V gene sets CDR1 to SQVTM and CDR2 to ANQGSEA. The CDR3 runs 10 residues from the cysteine to the phenylalanine. The sequence is cut down to CDR3 DNA, 30 bases in frame from base 1. Whole blood was collected in K2EDTA tubes by collaborating institutions according to the institutions' own protocols. For TCRbeta analysis, collaborator samples were shipped as frozen whole blood, as isolated PBMCs, or as DNA extracted from either sample type. With respect to this clone: Its antigen is not yet known. One base away there is no much larger clone; base qualities are not given.

This TCR came from a woman aged 45-65 years with acute or convalescent COVID-19. The sample was peripheral blood. The chain is assembled from TRBV29-1 and TRBJ1-2; TRBD1 fits 7 bases in the junction. The DNA reads TGCAGCGCCGACAGGGATGGCTACACCTTC. The encoded protein is CSADRDGYTF.